This T cell receptor (beta chain) was observed in a study of low-dose radiotherapy and immunotherapy resistance in tumors. This clonotype came up a few times. Both TCRalpha and TCRbeta chains were reverse transcribed with V-gene-specific primers. TCRs were amplified for about 18 PCR cycles with a constant-region primer and V-primer adapter. Via MiXCR, TCRdb re-called the reads, giving one row per CDR3 protein. The sample contains about 16,000 distinct CDR3 sequences, roughly 70% of which appear only once. The CDR3 sequence is 16 residues long. Germline V gives CDR1 SGHRS, CDR2 YFSETQ. The V and J ends lost 3 bases and 0 bases, in that order; junction bases with no gene match: 0.

This sequence joins TRBV5-1 and TRBJ2-6; TRBD1 aligns across 10 bases. This TCR was sampled from a human donor with advanced metastatic prostate, ovarian, gallbladder or colorectal cancer (not recorded which). This table probably holds off-target reads from a library built for another chain. The CDR3 loop is CASSWDRGSGANVLTF. The CDR3 DNA is TGCGCCAGCAGCTGGGACAGGGGCTCTGGGGCCAACGTCCTGACTTTC.